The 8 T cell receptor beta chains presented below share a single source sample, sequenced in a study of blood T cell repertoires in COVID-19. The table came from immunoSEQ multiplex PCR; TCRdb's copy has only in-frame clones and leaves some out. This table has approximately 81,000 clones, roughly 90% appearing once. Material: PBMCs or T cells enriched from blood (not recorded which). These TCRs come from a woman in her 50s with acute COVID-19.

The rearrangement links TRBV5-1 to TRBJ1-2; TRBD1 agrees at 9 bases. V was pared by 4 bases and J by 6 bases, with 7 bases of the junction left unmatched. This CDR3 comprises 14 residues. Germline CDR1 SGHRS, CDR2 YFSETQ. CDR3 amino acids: CASSPRTGDNGYTF. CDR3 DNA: TGCGCCAGCAGCCCCCGGACAGGGGATAATGGCTACACCTTC.

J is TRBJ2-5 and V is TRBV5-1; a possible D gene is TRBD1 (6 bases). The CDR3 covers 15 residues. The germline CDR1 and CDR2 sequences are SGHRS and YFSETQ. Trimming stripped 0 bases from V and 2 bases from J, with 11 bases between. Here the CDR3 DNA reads TGCGCCAGCAGCTTGGGAGACAGGAGACAAGAGACCCAGTACTTC. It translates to CASSLGDRRQETQYF.

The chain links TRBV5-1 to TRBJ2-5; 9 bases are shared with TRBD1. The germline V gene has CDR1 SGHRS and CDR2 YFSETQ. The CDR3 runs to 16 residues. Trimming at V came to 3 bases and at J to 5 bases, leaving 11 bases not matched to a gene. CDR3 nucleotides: TGCGCCAGCAGCTCGGGACAGGACAGGGGCAGGGAGACCCAGTACTTC. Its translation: CASSSGQDRGRETQYF. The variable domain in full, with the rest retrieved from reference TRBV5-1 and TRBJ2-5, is KAGVTQTPRYLIKTRGQQVTLSCSPISGHRSVSWYQQTPGQGLQFLFEYFSETQRNKGNFPGRFSGRQFSNSRSEMNVSTLELGDSALYLCASSSGQDRGRETQYFGPGTRLLVL.

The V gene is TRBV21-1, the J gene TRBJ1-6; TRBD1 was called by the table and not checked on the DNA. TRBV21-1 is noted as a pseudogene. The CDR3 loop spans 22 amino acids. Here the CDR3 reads CASSKAGGGQGAPSSYNSPLHF. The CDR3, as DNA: TGTGCCAGCAGCAAAGCCGGAGGGGGACAGGGGGCACCGAGCTCCTATAATTCACCCCTCCACTTT.

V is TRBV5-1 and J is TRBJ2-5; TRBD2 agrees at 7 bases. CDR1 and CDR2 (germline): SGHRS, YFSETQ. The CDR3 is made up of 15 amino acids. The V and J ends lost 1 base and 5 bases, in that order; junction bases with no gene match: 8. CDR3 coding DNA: TGCGCCAGCAGCTTGCAGCGGGGAAACGGGGAGACCCAGTACTTC. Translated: CASSLQRGNGETQYF. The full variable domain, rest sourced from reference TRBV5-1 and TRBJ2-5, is KAGVTQTPRYLIKTRGQQVTLSCSPISGHRSVSWYQQTPGQGLQFLFEYFSETQRNKGNFPGRFSGRQFSNSRSEMNVSTLELGDSALYLCASSLQRGNGETQYFGPGTRLLVL.

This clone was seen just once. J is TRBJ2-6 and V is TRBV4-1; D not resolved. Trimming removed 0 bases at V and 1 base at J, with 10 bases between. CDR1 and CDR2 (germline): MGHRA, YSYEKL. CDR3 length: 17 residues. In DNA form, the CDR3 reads TGCGCCAGCAGCCAAGATCAGTCCTTTTCTGGGGCCAACGTCCTGACTTTC. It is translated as CASSQDQSFSGANVLTF.

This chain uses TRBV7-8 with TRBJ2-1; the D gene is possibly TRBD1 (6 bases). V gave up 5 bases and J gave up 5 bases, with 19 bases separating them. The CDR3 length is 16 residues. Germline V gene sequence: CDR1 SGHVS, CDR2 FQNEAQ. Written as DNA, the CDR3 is TGTGCCAGCAGCAGAAGGAGTGGGGACACACACAATGAGCAGTTCTTC. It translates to CASSRRSGDTHNEQFF.

The CDR3 here is CASSVRLAGYNEQFF. The CDR3 DNA reads TGTGCCAGCAGCGTTCGACTAGCGGGATACAATGAGCAGTTCTTC. This chain uses TRBV9 with TRBJ2-1, with TRBD2 identical over 11 bases. Per the germline V gene, CDR1 is SGDLS and CDR2 is YYNGEE. This CDR3 has 15 amino acids. Germline trimming cut 2 bases from V and 4 bases from J; bases unmatched to any gene: 2.